The TCR beta chain under discussion was sequenced for a study of early T cells in non-severe SARS-CoV-2 infection. This clonotype was found a few times. Individual cDNA molecules carried attached unique molecular identifiers. One entry per CDR3 protein, called by TCRdb with MiXCR from the 5' RACE reads. The data show 80,000 or so distinct CDR3 sequences, 11% seen once. CDR1 is MNHEY and CDR2 is SMNVEV in the germline V gene (reference sequence). V shed 3 bases and J shed 5 bases, with 10 bases lying between them. This CDR3 is built from 14 residues. V is TRBV27 and J is TRBJ1-4, with D possibly matching TRBD1 (6 bases). Sequencing used whole blood, obtained at baseline. The receptor was isolated from an adult who was a healthcare worker with PCR-confirmed SARS-CoV-2 infection or an uninfected control (not recorded which). The CDR3 sequence: CASSLRGRNEKLFF. For the CDR3, the DNA is TGTGCCAGCAGTTTGAGGGGGAGAAATGAAAAACTGTTTTTT.